The entry that follows covers one T cell receptor (beta chain) sequence. The data are from a study of blood T cell repertoires in COVID-19. The wider study: Nucleic acid was either cDNA or gDNA, and it came from T cells, B-cell-depleted T cells, or PBMCs.

TCRdb's table, derived via immunoSEQ multiplex PCR, lists solely in-frame clones and lacks some. The table has 200,000 or so clones, approximately 87% seen once; the top ten hold about 2.2%. The source is a woman in her forties or fifties with acute or convalescent COVID-19. The material sequenced was peripheral blood.

The CDR3 loop reads CSVERQGANEQFF. The CDR3 DNA sequence: TGCAGCGTTGAAAGACAGGGGGCGAATGAGCAGTTCTTC. The genes are TRBV29-1 and TRBJ2-1; TRBD1 matches at 10 bases. Germline values: CDR1 SQVTM, CDR2 ANQGSEA. CDR3 length equals 13 residues. J was trimmed by 7 bases and V by 2 bases; bases with no gene match: 2.